Presented here are 7 T cell receptor beta chains from one specimen sequenced in a study of OX40 agonist ivuxolimab in advanced cancers. Libraries were constructed by the immunoSEQ multiplex PCR assay. TCRdb stores this immuneACCESS table with in-frame sequences only. Part of the clones is absent; in the studies checked, under half of the shortfall reflects unresolved V genes, and no reason is known for the rest. Counted in this sample were roughly 90,000 clones; roughly 93% of them appeared once. Clones ranked in the top ten supply 0.6% to 0.8% of the sample. Sequencing was performed on CD4+ or CD8+ T cells sorted from blood, taken in a trial of the OX40 agonist ivuxolimab. Receptors originate from an adult with an advanced solid tumor such as melanoma, head and neck, liver or kidney cancer.

CDR3 region: CASSLAGGRSGELFF. CDR3 sequence (DNA): TGTGCCAGCAGCCTAGCGGGAGGGCGCTCCGGGGAGCTGTTTTTT. The chain uses TRBV5-8 and TRBJ2-2; 12 bases fit TRBD2. The germline V gene encodes CDR1 SGHTS and CDR2 YDEGEE. The CDR3 length is 15 residues. The V gene end was trimmed by 4 bases and the J gene end by 6 bases; junction bases not matched to a gene: 4.

This rearrangement joins TRBV6-1 to TRBJ2-7, with no clear D. From germline, CDR1 is MNHNS and CDR2 SASEGT. The length of the CDR3 is 13 residues. The V and J ends lost 6 bases and 3 bases respectively, with 12 bases between them. The CDR3 region is CASSAGAYYEQYF. The DNA of the CDR3 is TGTGCCAGCAGCGCCGGAGCTTACTACGAGCAGTACTTC.

This clone was detected only once. The chain recombines TRBV7-6 with TRBJ2-3, with 8 bases aligning to TRBD2. Trimming at V came to 3 bases and at J to 0 bases, leaving 5 bases not matched to a gene. The germline CDR1 and CDR2 sequences are SGHVS and FNYEAQ. The CDR3 loop spans 16 amino acids. The CDR3: CASSFSSGPSTDTQYF. CDR3 DNA: TGTGCCAGCAGCTTCTCTAGCGGGCCTAGCACAGATACGCAGTATTTT.

This chain uses TRBV27 with TRBJ1-1, with TRBD1 identical over 7 bases. This CDR3 is 16 amino acids long. Germline V lookup: CDR1 MNHEY, CDR2 SMNVEV (reference sequence). V lost 5 bases to trimming and J lost 5 bases; unmatched junction nucleotides: 14. CDR3 protein: CASSTTGFRMWTEAFF. In DNA form, the CDR3 reads TGTGCCAGCAGTACGACAGGGTTTCGAATGTGGACTGAAGCTTTCTTT.

The J gene is TRBJ1-2, the V gene TRBV7-9; D not resolved. Germline assignment: CDR1 SEHNR and CDR2 FQNEAQ (reference sequence). Between the trimmed V and J ends, which lost 5 bases and 8 bases, there was a span of 15 bases. The length of the CDR3 is 13 residues. Here the CDR3 reads CASSHLERGGYTF. CDR3 bases: TGTGCCAGCAGCCACCTCGAGCGGGGAGGCTACACCTTC.

The chain employs TRBV10-3 and TRBJ1-3; D not resolved. The CDR3 is 15 residues long. V was clipped by 0 bases and J by 0 bases, with 6 bases between them. The germline V gene has CDR1 ENHRY and CDR2 SYGVKD. Written as DNA, the CDR3 is TGTGCCATCAGTGAGTCGGCAGACTCTGGAAACACCATATATTTT. It codes for CAISESADSGNTIYF.

The chain couples TRBV7-6 to TRBJ2-1; 11 nucleotides match TRBD2. Germline lookup yields CDR1 SGHVS and CDR2 FNYEAQ. V shed 2 bases and J 7 bases; nucleotides not matched to a gene: 7. This CDR3 comprises 16 residues. The CDR3 region has the DNA TGTGCCAGCAGCTTAATTGTAGCGGGGGGGTGGAATGAGCAGTTCTTC. As protein: CASSLIVAGGWNEQFF.